A selection of T cell receptor beta chains follows, all from one sample in a study of neoadjuvant anti-PD-1 for oral cavity cancer. Profiled with immunoSEQ multiplex PCR; TCRdb holds only in-frame clones, not every one. In the table there are approximately 16,000 clones, roughly two thirds of which are singletons. This specimen was PBMCs, taken before nivolumab (anti-PD-1) treatment. These TCRs come from a person between 35 and 79 years old with oral cavity squamous cell carcinoma. The CDR3 runs from the conserved cysteine through the conserved F or W. D genes are given only for firm matches. Rows may omit the clone size; those that give it use once, few, many or a size class.

D	V	J	size	DNA	CDR3
.	TRBV5-4	TRBJ2-2	.	TGTGCCAGCAGCATCGGGACGACCACCGGGGAGCTGTTTTTT	CASSIGTTTGELFF
.	TRBV19	TRBJ1-5	.	TGTGCCAGTAGTATGGGCGGGGGCCAGCCCCAGCATTTT	CASSMGGGQPQHF
.	TRBV30	TRBJ1-1	.	TGTGCCTGGAGCCCATCGGACCGAACCGCGAACACTGAAGCTTTCTTT	CAWSPSDRTANTEAFF
TRBD1	TRBV6-5	TRBJ1-4	few	TGTGCCAGCAGTTCTACTACAGGGGGCTGGTCTGAAAAACTGTTTTTT	CASSSTTGGWSEKLFF
.	TRBV6-5	TRBJ1-5	.	TGTGCCAGCCGACGGACGGAGCTTAGCAATCAGCCCCAGCATTTT	CASRRTELSNQPQHF
TRBD1	TRBV10-1	TRBJ2-1	.	TGCGCCAGCCAAGCGGGACGGACAGGGGGCAATGAGCAGTTCTTC	CASQAGRTGGNEQFF
TRBD2	TRBV30	TRBJ2-1	.	TGTGCCTGGAGCGGACTAGCGGGAGCCTATGAGCAGTTCTTC	CAWSGLAGAYEQFF
.	TRBV29-1	TRBJ2-1	.	TGCAGCGTTGTGGGAGGGGACAGCTCCTACAATGAGCAGTTCTTC	CSVVGGDSSYNEQFF
TRBD2	TRBV7-9	TRBJ2-1	once	TGTGCCAGCAGCTCGACATTGGCCTACAGCGGGAACTCCTACAATGAGCAGTTCTTC	CASSSTLAYSGNSYNEQFF
.	TRBV5-4	TRBJ2-2	.	TGTGCCAGCAGCCCCAGACCAGGTATAACCACGAACACCGGGGAGCTGTTTTTT	CASSPRPGITTNTGELFF
TRBD2	TRBV5-5	TRBJ2-1	once	TGTGCCAGCAGCTCCACCCCCGGGACTAGCGACTACAATGAGCAGTTCTTC	CASSSTPGTSDYNEQFF
.	TRBV11-3	TRBJ2-2	.	TGTGCCAGCAGCCCGGATAGAGGGAACACCGGGGAGCTGTTTTTT	CASSPDRGNTGELFF
TRBD2	TRBV5-1	TRBJ2-7	.	TGCGCCAGCAGCGCGGGAGCTAGCGGATCTTCCTACGAGCAGTACTTC	CASSAGASGSSYEQYF
TRBD2	TRBV5-1	TRBJ2-7	.	TGCGCCAGCAGCTCGGAAATAGCGGGAGTCTACGAGCAGTACTTC	CASSSEIAGVYEQYF
.	TRBV6-1	TRBJ2-7	few	TGTGCCAGCAGTCTACAGAGCTCCTACGAGCAGTACTTC	CASSLQSSYEQYF
TRBD1	TRBV2	TRBJ1-2	.	TGTGCCAGCAGTGAAACGAGGGGGCCCGACGGCTACACCTTC	CASSETRGPDGYTF
TRBD1	TRBV29-1	TRBJ2-2	.	TGCAGCGCTGGACAGGGTCGGATCACCGGGGAGCTGTTTTTT	CSAGQGRITGELFF
.	TRBV6-5	TRBJ1-1	.	TGTGCCAGCAGCCAGAAGGGTTTAGGGGAAGCTTTCTTT	CASSQKGLGEAFF
.	TRBV18	TRBJ2-7	.	TGTGCCAGCTCACCACCGGTGGGTTACGAGCAGTACTTC	CASSPPVGYEQYF
.	TRBV5-4	TRBJ1-5	once	TGTGCCAGCAGCTTTGACGATCAGCCCCAGCATTTT	CASSFDDQPQHF
TRBD2	TRBV5-1	TRBJ2-1	.	TGCGCCAGCAGCTCAGCGGGGGATTTGTCCTACAATGAGCAGTTCTTC	CASSSAGDLSYNEQFF
.	TRBV6-1	TRBJ1-1	.	TGTGCCACGGTACAGGGCATGAACACTGAAGCTTTCTTT	CATVQGMNTEAFF
TRBD2	TRBV7-2	TRBJ2-1	.	TGTGCCAGCAGCTTAGGGACTAGAGGTGAGCAGTTCTTC	CASSLGTRGEQFF
.	TRBV9	TRBJ1-4	few	TGTGCCAGCAGCGTAGGCCCCGGGATGGATGAAAAACTGTTTTTT	CASSVGPGMDEKLFF
TRBD2	TRBV7-3	TRBJ2-2	.	TGTGCCAGCAGCACTAGCGGGATTGGCGGGGAGCTGTTTTTT	CASSTSGIGGELFF
.	TRBV5-6	TRBJ2-7	.	TGTGCCAGCAGCTTGGGGGGTATTACCCCCTACGAGCAGTACTTC	CASSLGGITPYEQYF
TRBD1	TRBV19	TRBJ1-1	.	TGTGCCAGTAGTGACCTCCAGGGGGCGGGGAACACTGAAGCTTTCTTT	CASSDLQGAGNTEAFF
.	TRBV30	TRBJ2-6	.	TGTGCCTGGAGTCTCATAGGGGGCTCTGGGGCCAACGTCCTGACTTTC	CAWSLIGGSGANVLTF
.	TRBV30	TRBJ1-4	.	TGTGCCTGGAACAGGGACACTAATGAAAAACTGTTTTTT	CAWNRDTNEKLFF
TRBD1	TRBV29-1	TRBJ2-7	.	TGCAGCGTCGGGACAGGGAACTCCCACGAGCAGTACTTC	CSVGTGNSHEQYF
.	TRBV19	TRBJ1-1	.	TGTGCCAGTAGCCCGAACACTGAAGCTTTCTTT	CASSPNTEAFF
TRBD2	TRBV19	TRBJ2-1	.	TGTGCCAGTGGTAGCGGGAGGGATTACAATGAGCAGTTCTTC	CASGSGRDYNEQFF
.	TRBV19	TRBJ1-2	.	TGTGCCAGTAGTTCTTCAGGGGTCTATGGCTACACCTTC	CASSSSGVYGYTF
.	TRBV27	TRBJ1-1	few	TGTGCCAGCAGTTTATCCAGGGGTGACACTGAAGCTTTCTTT	CASSLSRGDTEAFF
TRBD2	TRBV5-1	TRBJ2-7	.	TGCGCCAGCAGCCCTGGGACTAGCGGGCCCATCTACGAGCAGTACTTC	CASSPGTSGPIYEQYF
.	TRBV5-6	TRBJ2-5	.	TGTGCCAGCAGCTTTGTGGAGACCCAGTACTTC	CASSFVETQYF
.	TRBV5-1	TRBJ2-7	.	TGCGCCAGCAGCCGCTTGACGGCCACGTCCTACGAGCAGTACTTC	CASSRLTATSYEQYF
.	TRBV30	TRBJ2-7	.	TGTGCCTGGAGAAGCGACCCGCGGACCTACGAGCAGTACTTC	CAWRSDPRTYEQYF
TRBD1	TRBV11-2	TRBJ1-4	.	TGTGCCAGCAGCCTAGGGACAGGGGGAGCAACTAATGAAAAACTGTTTTTT	CASSLGTGGATNEKLFF
.	TRBV6-1	TRBJ1-2	few	TGTGCCAGCAGTGACTCGAGGACAGCCAACTATGGCTACACCTTC	CASSDSRTANYGYTF
.	TRBV7-2	TRBJ2-1	.	TGTGCCAGCAGCTTAGCAGTGGGGAGCTCCTACAATGAGCAGTTCTTC	CASSLAVGSSYNEQFF
.	TRBV6-5	TRBJ2-3	.	TGTGCCAGCAGATGGGCTAGCGGCACAGATACGCAGTATTTT	CASRWASGTDTQYF
.	TRBV6-5	TRBJ1-1	.	TGTGCCACCCTAGACTCATCAATGAACACTGAAGCTTTCTTT	CATLDSSMNTEAFF
.	TRBV5-6	TRBJ2-3	.	TGTGCCAGCAGCTTCAGAGGGGTCATCGGGGATACGCAGTATTTT	CASSFRGVIGDTQYF
.	TRBV30	TRBJ2-2	.	TGTGCCTGGTCCGGGCAGCTCGGCACCGGGGAGCTGTTTTTT	CAWSGQLGTGELFF
.	TRBV18	TRBJ2-5	.	TGTGCCAGCTCACCCAGGAACCAAGAGACCCAGTACTTC	CASSPRNQETQYF
.	TRBV2	TRBJ2-3	.	TGTGCCAGCAGTGGGCCGCATGCAGATACGCAGTATTTT	CASSGPHADTQYF
.	TRBV11-3	TRBJ2-5	few	TGTGCCAGCAGCTTAGGCGGCCAAGAGACCCAGTACTTC	CASSLGGQETQYF
.	TRBV29-1	TRBJ2-3	.	TGCAGCGGGTCCTCCTATGTGGATACGCAGTATTTT	CSGSSYVDTQYF